This is a list of T cell receptor beta chains from one sample in a study of Graves' ophthalmopathy and Graves' hyperthyroidism. TCRdb itself ran the multiplex PCR reads through MiXCR, one entry per CDR3 protein. The data hold 200,000 to 250,000 distinct CDR3 sequences, with roughly 50% observed a single time. The material sequenced was peripheral blood. The receptors here all came from an adult man with Graves' ophthalmopathy. Each CDR3 is given with its conserved first and last residue. The D gene is left open where the match is weak. The listing skips clone size in some rows; elsewhere it reads once, few, many or a size class.

size: NA
V: TRBV7-9
D: NA
J: TRBJ2-7
CDR3: CASSSEETYEQYF
DNA: TGCGCCAGCAGCTCCGAAGAAACCTACGAGCAGTACTTC

size: NA
V: TRBV11-1
D: NA
J: TRBJ1-1
CDR3: CASSYERLVDTEAFF
DNA: TGTGCCAGCAGCTACGAGAGGTTGGTGGACACTGAAGCTTTCTTT

size: NA
V: TRBV19
D: NA
J: TRBJ1-1
CDR3: CASSHRHTNEAFF
DNA: TGTGCCAGCAGCCACCGACATACCAATGAAGCTTTCTTT

size: NA
V: TRBV10-3
D: NA
J: TRBJ2-7
CDR3: CAISEVSEQYF
DNA: TGTGCCATCAGTGAAGTCTCCGAGCAGTACTTC

size: NA
V: TRBV12-3/TRBV12-4
D: NA
J: TRBJ1-2
CDR3: CASGSLPLYGYTF
DNA: TGTGCCAGCGGGTCCCTGCCCCTCTATGGCTACACCTTC

size: once
V: TRBV7-8
D: TRBD1
J: TRBJ2-7
CDR3: CASSTGTGGRNEQYF
DNA: TGTGCCAGCAGCACCGGGACAGGGGGCCGGAACGAGCAGTACTTC

size: NA
V: TRBV20-1
D: TRBD2
J: TRBJ2-7
CDR3: CSARVRAGASHEQYF
DNA: TGCAGTGCTAGAGTCCGCGCGGGAGCGTCACACGAGCAGTACTTC

size: NA
V: TRBV7-3
D: TRBD2
J: TRBJ2-6
CDR3: CASRPSGGAWSGANVLTF
DNA: TGTGCCAGCAGACCAAGCGGGGGGGCGTGGTCTGGGGCCAACGTCCTGACTTTC

size: NA
V: TRBV19
D: NA
J: TRBJ1-1
CDR3: CASSIVGGEGNTEAFF
DNA: TGTGCCAGTAGTATAGTCGGCGGGGAAGGGAACACTGAAGCTTTCTTT

size: few
V: TRBV29-1
D: NA
J: TRBJ1-1
CDR3: CSVEEGVANTEAFF
DNA: TGCAGCGTTGAAGAGGGAGTGGCGAACACTGAAGCTTTCTTT

size: few
V: TRBV6-2/TRBV6-3
D: NA
J: TRBJ1-2
CDR3: CASSYSSGYTF
DNA: TGTGCCAGCAGTTACTCGAGTGGCTACACCTTC

size: NA
V: TRBV7-9
D: TRBD1
J: TRBJ2-7
CDR3: CASSLGGTGVYEQYF
DNA: TGTGCCAGCAGCTTAGGAGGGACAGGGGTTTACGAGCAGTACTTC

size: few
V: TRBV7-6
D: NA
J: TRBJ1-1
CDR3: CASSKQDSEAFF
DNA: TGTGCCAGCAGCAAACAGGACTCTGAAGCTTTCTTT

size: few
V: TRBV20-1
D: NA
J: TRBJ1-2
CDR3: CSAIDRSGYTF
DNA: TGCAGTGCTATAGACAGGTCAGGCTACACCTTC

size: few
V: TRBV25-1
D: TRBD2
J: TRBJ2-5
CDR3: CASSPRTSGSTETQYF
DNA: TGTGCCAGCAGTCCTAGAACTAGCGGGAGTACAGAGACCCAGTACTTC

size: NA
V: TRBV20-1
D: NA
J: TRBJ2-5
CDR3: CSAASLGAEETQYF
DNA: TGCAGTGCTGCAAGTTTGGGGGCCGAAGAGACCCAGTACTTC

size: many
V: TRBV29-1
D: NA
J: TRBJ2-6
CDR3: CSVEFRDSGANVLTF
DNA: TGCAGCGTTGAATTCCGGGACTCTGGGGCCAACGTCCTGACTTTC

size: NA
V: TRBV4-1
D: NA
J: TRBJ2-7
CDR3: CASIGGIEAYEQYF
DNA: TGCGCCAGCATTGGCGGGATCGAGGCCTACGAGCAGTACTTC

size: NA
V: TRBV4-1
D: NA
J: TRBJ2-7
CDR3: CASSQDPPEQYF
DNA: TGCGCCAGCAGCCAAGACCCCCCCGAGCAGTACTTC

size: NA
V: TRBV4-2
D: NA
J: TRBJ1-2
CDR3: CASSPGGRDGYTF
DNA: TGTGCCAGCAGCCCGGGGGGTCGGGATGGCTACACCTTC

size: NA
V: TRBV5-1
D: NA
J: TRBJ1-2
CDR3: CASSLAQGRGDGYTF
DNA: TGCGCCAGCAGCTTGGCCCAGGGTAGAGGGGATGGCTACACCTTC

size: NA
V: TRBV10-3
D: TRBD2
J: TRBJ2-7
CDR3: CAISDTSGRNSYEQYF
DNA: TGTGCCATCAGTGATACTAGCGGGAGGAACTCCTACGAGCAGTACTTC

size: few
V: TRBV20-1
D: NA
J: TRBJ1-1
CDR3: CSAPRREGTEAFF
DNA: TGCAGTGCACCCCGCCGGGAGGGGACTGAAGCTTTCTTT

size: NA
V: TRBV5-4
D: NA
J: TRBJ1-6
CDR3: CASTRRGNNSPLHF
DNA: TGTGCCAGCACCCGGAGGGGGAATAATTCACCCCTCCACTTT

size: NA
V: TRBV15
D: NA
J: TRBJ2-5
CDR3: CATRGRVGETQYF
DNA: TGTGCCACCAGGGGCAGGGTGGGAGAGACCCAGTACTTC

size: NA
V: TRBV5-1
D: TRBD1
J: TRBJ1-2
CDR3: CASSAGTGRNGYTF
DNA: TGCGCCAGCAGCGCCGGGACAGGGAGGAATGGCTACACCTTC

size: NA
V: TRBV5-1
D: NA
J: TRBJ2-6
CDR3: CASSLNTGSGANVLTF
DNA: TGCGCCAGCAGCCTCAATACAGGGTCTGGGGCCAACGTCCTGACTTTC

size: NA
V: TRBV29-1
D: TRBD1
J: TRBJ2-5
CDR3: CSGEDRGLRDTQYF
DNA: TGCAGCGGGGAGGACAGGGGGCTAAGAGATACGCAGTACTTC

size: few
V: TRBV2
D: TRBD1
J: TRBJ2-5
CDR3: CASRETGLKETQYF
DNA: TGTGCCAGCAGGGAGACAGGGTTGAAAGAGACCCAGTACTTC